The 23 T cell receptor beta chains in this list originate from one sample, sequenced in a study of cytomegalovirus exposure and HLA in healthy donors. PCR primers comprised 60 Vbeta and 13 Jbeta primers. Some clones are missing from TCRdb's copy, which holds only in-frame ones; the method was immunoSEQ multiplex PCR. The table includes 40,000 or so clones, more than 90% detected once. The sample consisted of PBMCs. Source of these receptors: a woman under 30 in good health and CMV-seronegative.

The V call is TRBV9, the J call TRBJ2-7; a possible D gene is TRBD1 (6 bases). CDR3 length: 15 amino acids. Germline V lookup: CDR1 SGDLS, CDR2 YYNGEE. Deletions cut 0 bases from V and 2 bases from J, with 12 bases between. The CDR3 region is CASSVAEDSTYEQYF. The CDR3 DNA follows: TGTGCCAGCAGCGTAGCCGAGGACAGCACCTACGAGCAGTACTTC. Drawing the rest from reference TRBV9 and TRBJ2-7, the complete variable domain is DSGVTQTPKHLITATGQRVTLRCSPRSGDLSVYWYQQSLDQGLQFLIQYYNGEERAKGNILERFSAQQFPDLHSELNLSSLELGDSALYFCASSVAEDSTYEQYFGPGTRLTVT.

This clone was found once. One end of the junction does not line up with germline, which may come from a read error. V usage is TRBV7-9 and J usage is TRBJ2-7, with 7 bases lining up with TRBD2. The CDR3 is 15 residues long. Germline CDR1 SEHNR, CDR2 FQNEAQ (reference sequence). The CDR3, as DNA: TGTTCCAGCAGCTTTAGTGGGAGGGTTTCCTACGAGCAGTACTTC. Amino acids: CSSSFSGRVSYEQYF. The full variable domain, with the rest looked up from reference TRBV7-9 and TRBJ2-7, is DTGVSQNPRHKITKRGQNVTFRCDPISEHNRLYWYRQTLGQGPEFLTYFQNEAQLEKSRLLSDRFSAERPKGSFSTLEIQRTEQGDSAMYLCSSSFSGRVSYEQYFGPGTRLTVT.

CDR3 residues: CASSLYAGTDTQYF. In nucleotides, the CDR3 is TGTGCCAGCAGTTTATATGCAGGCACAGATACGCAGTATTTT. This chain links TRBV27 with TRBJ2-3; D unresolved. The ends were cut back, 1 base at V and 1 base at J, with 6 bases in the middle. Germline loops: CDR1 MNHEY, CDR2 SMNVEV (reference sequence). The length of the CDR3 is 14 residues.

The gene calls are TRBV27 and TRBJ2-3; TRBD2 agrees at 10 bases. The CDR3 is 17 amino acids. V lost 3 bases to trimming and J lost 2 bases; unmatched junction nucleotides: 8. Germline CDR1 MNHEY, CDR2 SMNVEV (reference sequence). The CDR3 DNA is TGTGCCAGCAGTTTCTACAAACTAGCGGGGAACACAGATACGCAGTATTTT. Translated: CASSFYKLAGNTDTQYF.

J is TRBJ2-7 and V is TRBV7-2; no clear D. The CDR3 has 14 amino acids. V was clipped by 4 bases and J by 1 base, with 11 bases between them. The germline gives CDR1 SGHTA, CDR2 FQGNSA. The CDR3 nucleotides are TGTGCCAGCAGCTCCCTTACCGGGTCCTACGAGCAGTACTTC. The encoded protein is CASSSLTGSYEQYF.

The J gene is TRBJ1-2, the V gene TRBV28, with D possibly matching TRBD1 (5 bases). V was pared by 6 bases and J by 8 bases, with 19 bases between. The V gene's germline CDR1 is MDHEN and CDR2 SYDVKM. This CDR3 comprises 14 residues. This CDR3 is CASSQLEGRKGYTF. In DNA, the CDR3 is TGTGCCAGCAGCCAACTCGAGGGGAGGAAAGGCTACACCTTC.

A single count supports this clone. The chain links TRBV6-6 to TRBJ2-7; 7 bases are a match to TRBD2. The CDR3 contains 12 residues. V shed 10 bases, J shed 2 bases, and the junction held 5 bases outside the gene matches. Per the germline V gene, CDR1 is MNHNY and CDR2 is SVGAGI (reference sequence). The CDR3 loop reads CATSSGPYEQYF. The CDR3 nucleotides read TGTGCCACCTCTAGCGGCCCCTACGAGCAGTACTTC.

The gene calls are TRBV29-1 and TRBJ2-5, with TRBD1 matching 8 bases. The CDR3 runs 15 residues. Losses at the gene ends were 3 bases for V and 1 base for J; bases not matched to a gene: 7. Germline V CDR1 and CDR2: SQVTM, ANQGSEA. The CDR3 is CSVDEAGGGQETQYF. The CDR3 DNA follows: TGCAGCGTTGACGAGGCAGGGGGCGGCCAAGAGACCCAGTACTTC.

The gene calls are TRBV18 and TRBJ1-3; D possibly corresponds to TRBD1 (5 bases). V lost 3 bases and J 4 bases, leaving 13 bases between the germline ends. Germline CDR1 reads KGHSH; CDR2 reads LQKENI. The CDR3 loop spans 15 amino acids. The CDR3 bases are TGTGCCAGCTCACCCCAGACAGATGACGGAAACACCATATATTTT. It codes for CASSPQTDDGNTIYF. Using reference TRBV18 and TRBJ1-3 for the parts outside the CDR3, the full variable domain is NAGVMQNPRHLVRRRGQEARLRCSPMKGHSHVYWYRQLPEEGLKFMVYLQKENIIDESGMPKERFSAEFPKEGPSILRIQQVVRGDSAAYFCASSPQTDDGNTIYFGEGSWLTVV.

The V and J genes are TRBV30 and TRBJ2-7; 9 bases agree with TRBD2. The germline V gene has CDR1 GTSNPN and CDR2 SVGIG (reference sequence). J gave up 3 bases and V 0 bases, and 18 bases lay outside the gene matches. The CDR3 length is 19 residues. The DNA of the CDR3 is TGTGCCTGGAGTGTAGCGTGGCTAGCGGGATCAGATAAAAACTACGAGCAGTACTTC. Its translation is CAWSVAWLAGSDKNYEQYF.

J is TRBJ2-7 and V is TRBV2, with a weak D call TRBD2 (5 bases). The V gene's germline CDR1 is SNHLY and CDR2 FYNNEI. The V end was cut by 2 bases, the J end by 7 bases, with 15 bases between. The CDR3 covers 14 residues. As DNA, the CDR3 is TGTGCCAGCAGTGAAATGGGTGGGAGCAGAGAGCAGTACTTC. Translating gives CASSEMGGSREQYF.

The CDR3 sequence: CASSSAGTGKYEQYF. The CDR3 DNA sequence: TGTGCCAGCAGTTCCGCCGGGACAGGGAAATACGAGCAGTACTTC. The chain has TRBV27 and TRBJ2-7; 9 bases align to TRBD1. The germline CDR1 and CDR2 sequences are MNHEY and SMNVEV (reference sequence). CDR3 size: 15 residues. Trimming cost V 4 bases and J 4 bases; bases outside gene matches: 8.

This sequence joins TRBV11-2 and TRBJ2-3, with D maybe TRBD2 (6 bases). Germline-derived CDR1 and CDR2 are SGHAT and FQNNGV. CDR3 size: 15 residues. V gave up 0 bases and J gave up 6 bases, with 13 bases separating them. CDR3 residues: CASSLDRGTGDTQYF. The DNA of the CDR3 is TGTGCCAGCAGCTTAGATCGGGGGACTGGCGATACGCAGTATTTT.

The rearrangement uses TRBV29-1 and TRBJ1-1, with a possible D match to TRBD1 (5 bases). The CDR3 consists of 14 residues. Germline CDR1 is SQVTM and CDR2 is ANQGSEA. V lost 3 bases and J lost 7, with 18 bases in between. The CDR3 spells CSVEGTLKVIEAFF. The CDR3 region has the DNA TGCAGCGTTGAGGGGACTTTAAAGGTGATTGAAGCTTTCTTT.

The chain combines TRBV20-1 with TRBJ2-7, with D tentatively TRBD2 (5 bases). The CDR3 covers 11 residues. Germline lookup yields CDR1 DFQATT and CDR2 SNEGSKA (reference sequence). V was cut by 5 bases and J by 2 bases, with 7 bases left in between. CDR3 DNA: TGCAGTGCTCAACTAGCCTACGAGCAGTACTTC. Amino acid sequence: CSAQLAYEQYF.

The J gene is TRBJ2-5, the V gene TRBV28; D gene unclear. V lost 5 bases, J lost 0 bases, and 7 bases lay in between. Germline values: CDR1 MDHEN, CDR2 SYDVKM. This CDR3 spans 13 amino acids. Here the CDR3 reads CASSGQNQETQYF. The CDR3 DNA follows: TGTGCCAGCAGTGGGCAAAACCAAGAGACCCAGTACTTC. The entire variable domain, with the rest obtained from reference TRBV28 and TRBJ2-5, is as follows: DVKVTQSSRYLVKRTGEKVFLECVQDMDHENMFWYRQDPGLGLRLIYFSYDVKMKEKGDIPEGYSVSREKKERFSLILESASTNQTSMYLCASSGQNQETQYFGPGTRLLVL.

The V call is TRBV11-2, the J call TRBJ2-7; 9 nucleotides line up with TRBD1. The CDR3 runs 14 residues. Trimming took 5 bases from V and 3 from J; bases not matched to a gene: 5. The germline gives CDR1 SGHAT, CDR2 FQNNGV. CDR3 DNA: TGTGCCAGCAGCCCCAGGGACAGGGTCTACGAGCAGTACTTC. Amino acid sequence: CASSPRDRVYEQYF. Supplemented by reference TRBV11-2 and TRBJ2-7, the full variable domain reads EAGVAQSPRYKIIEKRQSVAFWCNPISGHATLYWYQQILGQGPKLLIQFQNNGVVDDSQLPKDRFSAERLKGVDSTLKIQPAKLEDSAVYLCASSPRDRVYEQYFGPGTRLTVT.

CDR3 loop: CASSIARLSNTGELFF. CDR3 in DNA: TGTGCCAGTAGTATAGCTAGGTTATCGAACACCGGGGAGCTGTTTTTT. The V and J genes are TRBV19 and TRBJ2-2, with D hard to call. Trimming left V 1 base short and J 0 bases short, with 9 bases between. Per the germline V gene, CDR1 is LNHDA and CDR2 is SQIVND (reference sequence). CDR3 length: 16 amino acids.

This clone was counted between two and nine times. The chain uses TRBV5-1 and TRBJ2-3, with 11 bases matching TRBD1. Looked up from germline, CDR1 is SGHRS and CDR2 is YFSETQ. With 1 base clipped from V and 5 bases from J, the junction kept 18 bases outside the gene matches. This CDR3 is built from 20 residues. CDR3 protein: CASSLPTTDRGPIEIDTQYF. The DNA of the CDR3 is TGCGCCAGCAGCTTGCCCACCACGGACAGGGGGCCGATTGAGATAGATACGCAGTATTTT.

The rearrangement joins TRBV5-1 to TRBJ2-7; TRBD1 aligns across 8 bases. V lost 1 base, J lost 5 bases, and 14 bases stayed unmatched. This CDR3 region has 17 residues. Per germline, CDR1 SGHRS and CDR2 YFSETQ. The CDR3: CASSLRKGQGLMNEQYF. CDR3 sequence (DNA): TGCGCCAGCAGCTTGAGGAAAGGACAGGGTCTGATGAACGAGCAGTACTTC.

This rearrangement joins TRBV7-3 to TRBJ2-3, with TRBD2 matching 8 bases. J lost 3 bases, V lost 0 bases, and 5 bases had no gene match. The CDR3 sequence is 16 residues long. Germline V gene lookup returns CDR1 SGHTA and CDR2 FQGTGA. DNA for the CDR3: TGTGCCAGCAGCTTAACTCGCACTAGCGGAACAGATACGCAGTATTTT. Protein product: CASSLTRTSGTDTQYF.

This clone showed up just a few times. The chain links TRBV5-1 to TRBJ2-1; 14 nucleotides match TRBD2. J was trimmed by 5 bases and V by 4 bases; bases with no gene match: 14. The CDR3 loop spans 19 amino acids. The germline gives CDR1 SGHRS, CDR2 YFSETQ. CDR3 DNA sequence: TGCGCCAGCAGCCGACGACTAGCGGGAGGGCCTGGGGATAACAATGAGCAGTTCTTC. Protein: CASSRRLAGGPGDNNEQFF.

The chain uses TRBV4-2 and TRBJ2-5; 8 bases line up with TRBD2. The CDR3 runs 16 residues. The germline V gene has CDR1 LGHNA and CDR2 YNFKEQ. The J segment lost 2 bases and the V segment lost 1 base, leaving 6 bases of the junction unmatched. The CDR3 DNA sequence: TGTGCCAGCAGCCAAGGTACTAGCGGCAGACAAGAGACCCAGTACTTC. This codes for CASSQGTSGRQETQYF.